This passage covers 21 T cell receptor beta chains from one sample sequenced in a study of CD8+CD57+ T cells in acquired aplastic anemia. Genomic DNA was employed as the template in profiling TCR beta VDJ and CDR3. MiXCR, applied by TCRdb to the reads, yields one record per CDR3 protein. The repertoire includes about 270,000 distinct CDR3 sequences, 45% to 65% of them detected once, and 7.5% to 9% sits in the top ten. The source material was sorted CD4+, CD8+, or CD8+CD57+ T cells (not recorded which) from PBMCs. The receptor set was obtained from a human donor with severe aplastic anemia or a healthy control (not recorded which).

This chain uses TRBV19 with TRBJ2-7; maybe TRBD1 (5 bases). V was pared by 8 bases and J by 0 bases, with 17 bases between. There are 15 residues in the CDR3. Germline CDR1 LNHDA, CDR2 SQIVND (reference sequence). CDR3 in DNA: TGTGCCAGTTCCTATCAGGGCAGGAGCTCCTACGAGCAGTACTTC. Its translation is CASSYQGRSSYEQYF.

The chain joins TRBV20-1 to TRBJ1-4; 10 bases are shared with TRBD1. Germline trimming cut 4 bases from V and 8 bases from J; bases unmatched to any gene: 7. This CDR3 is built from 14 residues. Germline-derived CDR1 and CDR2 are DFQATT and SNEGSKA (reference sequence). For the CDR3, the DNA is TGCAGTGCTACTCGACAGGGGGCGGGGGAAAAACTGTTTTTT. It translates to CSATRQGAGEKLFF.

The rearrangement uses TRBV19 and TRBJ1-6, with D hard to call. This CDR3 region has 17 residues. Germline V gene data show CDR1 as LNHDA and CDR2 as SQIVND (reference sequence). V lost 0 bases to trimming and J lost 0 bases, with 9 bases between them. As DNA, the CDR3 is TGTGCCAGTAGTATAGAGGGATCCTACTCCTATAATTCACCCCTCCACTTT. Encoded protein: CASSIEGSYSYNSPLHF.

This clonotype was seen once. V usage is TRBV7-9 and J usage is TRBJ2-5; 13 nucleotides align to TRBD2. The V segment lost 1 base and the J segment 3 bases; nucleotides outside the gene matches: 11. CDR1 and CDR2 from the germline V gene are SEHNR and FQNEAQ (reference sequence). This CDR3 is built from 19 residues. In DNA, the CDR3 is TGTGCCAGCAGCTTAGGGACTAGCGGGGGCAGCCATAAGAAAGAGACCCAGTACTTC. Its protein is CASSLGTSGGSHKKETQYF.

The chain combines TRBV7-6 with TRBJ2-5; 9 bases fit TRBD1. Germline assignment: CDR1 SGHVS and CDR2 FNYEAQ. This CDR3 comprises 14 residues. J gave up 9 bases and V 5 bases, and 10 bases lay outside the gene matches. The CDR3 spells CASSQDRGNQPQYF. CDR3 DNA sequence: TGTGCCAGCAGCCAGGACAGGGGCAATCAGCCCCAGTACTTC. Looking up the rest from reference TRBV7-6 and TRBJ2-5 gives the full variable domain: GAGVSQSPRYKVTKRGQDVALRCDPISGHVSLYWYRQALGQGPEFLTYFNYEAQQDKSGLPNDRFSAERPEGSISTLTIQRTEQRDSAMYRCASSQDRGNQPQYFGPGTRLLVL.

The rearrangement joins TRBV7-9 to TRBJ2-5; 10 bases line up with TRBD1. CDR1 is SEHNR, CDR2 FQNEAQ, per germline (reference sequence). CDR3 length: 15 amino acids. Trimming removed 5 bases from V and 4 bases from J; junction bases left unmatched: 7. As DNA, the CDR3 is TGTGCCAGCAGCCGGGACAGGGGTTCGGGAGAGACCCAGTACTTC. Protein product: CASSRDRGSGETQYF.

This clonotype was detected ten times or more. This chain connects TRBV7-8 to TRBJ1-5; possibly TRBD1 for D (5 bases). Germline lookup yields CDR1 SGHVS and CDR2 FQNEAQ. The CDR3 has 18 amino acids. Trimming left V 1 base short and J 11 bases short, with 27 bases between. CDR3 amino acids: CASSLGRRLAGEGETQHF. The CDR3 nucleotides are TGTGCCAGCAGCTTAGGTCGTCGACTAGCGGGGGAAGGAGAGACCCAGCATTTT.

The V and J genes are TRBV2 and TRBJ1-5, with 7 bases that match TRBD1. The germline CDR1 and CDR2 sequences are SNHLY and FYNNEI. This CDR3 is built from 15 residues. With V trimmed by 5 bases and J by 7 bases, 11 bases remained unmatched. CDR3 residues: CASSRQGLSKQPQHF. The DNA of the CDR3 is TGTGCCAGCAGTAGACAGGGTTTGTCTAAACAGCCCCAGCATTTT. Using reference TRBV2 and TRBJ1-5 for the parts outside the CDR3, the full variable domain is EPEVTQTPSHQVTQMGQEVILRCVPISNHLYFYWYRQILGQKVEFLVSFYNNEISEKSEIFDDQFSVERPDGSNFTLKIRSTKLEDSAMYFCASSRQGLSKQPQHFGDGTRLSIL.

On this clonotype: The junction departs from germline at one end; a sequencing error may be responsible. V is TRBV7-9 and J is TRBJ1-6; 11 nucleotides match TRBD1. The CDR3 loop spans 19 amino acids. Germline CDR1 and CDR2: SEHNR and FQNEAQ (reference sequence). The CDR3 spells CAGSYPGTGGRGGDPPLHF. CDR3 bases: TGTGCCGGCAGCTACCCCGGGACAGGGGGACGGGGGGGCGATCCACCCCTCCACTTT.

This chain's CDR3 is CSVDFDRAVLETQYF. CDR3 nucleotide sequence: TGCAGCGTTGATTTCGATCGGGCAGTCTTGGAGACCCAGTACTTC. V gene TRBV29-1 combines with J gene TRBJ2-5, with D hard to call. Trimming pared 3 bases from V and 5 bases from J, leaving 19 bases between. The CDR3 totals 15 residues. The V gene's germline CDR1 is SQVTM and CDR2 ANQGSEA.

In its sample, this clonotype was seen many times. J is TRBJ2-2 and V is TRBV12-3 or TRBV12-4; tentatively, D is TRBD1 (6 bases). CDR3 length: 14 residues. The V and J ends lost 6 bases and 4 bases respectively, with 12 bases between them. CDR3 loop: CASSLTGATGELFF. DNA of the CDR3: TGTGCCAGCAGCCTGACAGGTGCCACCGGGGAGCTGTTTTTT.

CDR3 residues: CARGTGGTEAFF. As DNA, the CDR3 is TGTGCCAGAGGAACAGGGGGCACTGAAGCTTTCTTT. V usage is TRBV2 and J usage is TRBJ1-1; 8 bases map to TRBD1. This CDR3 comprises 12 residues. V lost 9 bases and J lost 4; bases outside the gene matches: 4. Germline values: CDR1 SNHLY, CDR2 FYNNEI. The complete variable domain, with remaining parts taken from reference TRBV2 and TRBJ1-1, reads EPEVTQTPSHQVTQMGQEVILRCVPISNHLYFYWYRQILGQKVEFLVSFYNNEISEKSEIFDDQFSVERPDGSNFTLKIRSTKLEDSAMYFCARGTGGTEAFFGQGTRLTVV.

This clonotype was seen repeatedly, ten times or more. CDR3 nucleotide sequence: TGTGCCAGCAGGCAGATAGGGTTACAGGAGCGCTACACCTTC. Residues: CASRQIGLQERYTF. The rearrangement joins TRBV3-1 to TRBJ1-2; D is perhaps TRBD1 (5 bases). The V gene's germline CDR1 is LGHDT and CDR2 YNNKEL (reference sequence). The CDR3 extends over 14 amino acids. V gave up 6 bases and J gave up 9 bases, with 20 bases separating them.

A word on this clonotype: A junction boundary mismatches the germline segment, possibly from a read error. This rearrangement joins TRBV15 to TRBJ2-1, with TRBD2 as a possible D gene (6 bases). CDR1 and CDR2 from the germline V gene are LNHNV and YYDKDF (reference sequence). This CDR3 is built from 14 residues. In DNA, the CDR3 is TGTGCCACCAGCAGAGATCGGAGGGTTGTTGAGCAGTGCTTC. Its translation is CATSRDRRVVEQCF.

The CDR3 protein is CASSRLSGGAGANVLTF. The CDR3 nucleotides are TGTGCCAGCAGCCGACTGAGCGGGGGGGCTGGGGCCAACGTCCTGACTTTC. The chain employs TRBV6-5 and TRBJ2-6; 10 nucleotides line up with TRBD2. The CDR3 is 17 residues long. The junction had 7 bases not matched to a gene; V was cut back by 6 bases and J by 2 bases. Germline CDR1 reads MNHEY; CDR2 reads SVGAGI.

The chain links TRBV20-1 to TRBJ1-5; D remains unclear. Trimming left V 1 base short and J 7 bases short, with 8 bases between. The CDR3 is made up of 12 amino acids. Germline V gene sequence: CDR1 DFQATT, CDR2 SNEGSKA (reference sequence). CDR3 coding DNA: TGCAGTGCTAGAGTTGGCTCCCAGCCCCAGCATTTT. Translation: CSARVGSQPQHF.

The V gene is TRBV20-1, the J gene TRBJ2-1; D perhaps matches TRBD2 (6 bases). The ends were cut back, 5 bases at V and 10 bases at J, with 18 bases in the middle. The CDR3 has 13 residues. Per the germline V gene, CDR1 is DFQATT and CDR2 is SNEGSKA (reference sequence). The CDR3 sequence: CSAHLRDSYEQFF. The CDR3, as DNA: TGCAGTGCTCACCTTAGGGACTCCTACGAGCAGTTCTTC.

In this sample, this clonotype turned up once. The chain carries TRBV2 and TRBJ1-5; a possible D gene is TRBD1 (5 bases). Germline CDR1 SNHLY, CDR2 FYNNEI. The V gene lost 4 bases and the J gene lost 5 bases, with 18 bases spanning the gap. The CDR3 spans 16 residues. The CDR3 DNA reads TGTGCCAGCAGTGCAACCCTCATCAGGGCCCATCAGCCCCAGCATTTT. It encodes CASSATLIRAHQPQHF.

The chain couples TRBV6-6 to TRBJ2-7; a weak D match, TRBD2 (5 bases). Germline lookup yields CDR1 MNHNY and CDR2 SVGAGI (reference sequence). This CDR3 spans 16 amino acids. The germline V and J ends were trimmed by 4 bases and 0 bases, with 16 bases remaining between them. Here the CDR3 DNA reads TGTGCCAGCAGTTCGCCTGACGGGGAGTACTCCTACGAGCAGTACTTC. Its translation: CASSSPDGEYSYEQYF.

The genes are TRBV10-3 and TRBJ1-1; no firm D call. Trimming left V 6 bases short and J 0 bases short, with 2 bases between. Per the germline V gene, CDR1 is ENHRY and CDR2 is SYGVKD. This CDR3 spans 11 amino acids. CDR3 in DNA: TGTGCCATCAGGTTGAACACTGAAGCTTTCTTT. It is translated as CAIRLNTEAFF.

The chain recombines TRBV7-2 with TRBJ2-5; 10 bases align to TRBD2. Germline assignment: CDR1 SGHTA and CDR2 FQGNSA. V shed 2 bases, J shed 5 bases, and the junction held 8 bases outside the gene matches. This CDR3 contains 16 residues. CDR3 sequence: CASSLSGGAISETQYF. The CDR3 DNA sequence: TGTGCCAGCAGCTTAAGCGGGGGGGCGATTTCGGAGACCCAGTACTTC.